This T cell receptor (beta chain) was found in a study of T-cell memory formation after mild COVID-19. CDR3 length: 16 amino acids. CDR1 and CDR2 (germline): SGHAT, FQNNGV. V lost 5 bases, J lost 4 bases, and 7 bases stayed unmatched. With regard to this clonotype: What it recognizes is unknown.

TCRdb reanalysed the 5' RACE reads using MiXCR and keeps one entry per CDR3 protein. The sample has around 510,000 distinct CDR3 sequences, approximately 21% seen once. The study, taken as a whole, reports: Among clones contracting day 15 to 85, CD4/CD8 was balanced, whereas later expanders leaned CD4+.

This chain uses TRBV11-2 with TRBJ2-5, with 13 bases matching TRBD2. Sequenced material: PBMCs or a T cell subset sorted from them (not recorded which). This sequence was found in an adult woman who had mild COVID-19 (a few samples of this study predate the infection). Cell type and time point are not known. In nucleotides, the CDR3 is TGTGCCAGCAGCCGCACTAGCGGGGGGGCCCCAGAGACCCAGTACTTC. Protein product: CASSRTSGGAPETQYF.